This TCR beta chain is drawn from a study of T cell responses to AZD1222 COVID-19 vaccine. Overall study results and limits: With two AZD1222 doses given, Spike-specific TCR breadth and depth both rose.

About this clone: Its cognate antigen is unknown.

Profiled with immunoSEQ multiplex PCR; TCRdb holds only in-frame clones, not every one. The table shows 92,000 or so clones, with 89% occurring only once. CDR3 length equals 14 residues. V lost 6 bases, J lost 0 bases, and 11 bases lay in between. CDR1 SNHLY and CDR2 FYNNEI come from the germline V gene. This receptor was taken from an adult who received the AZD1222 COVID-19 vaccine. The source material was peripheral blood, sampled 28 days after the second AZD1222 dose. V gene TRBV2 combines with J gene TRBJ1-1; tentative D call: TRBD1 (5 bases). The CDR3 region is CASRDRNMNTEAFF. CDR3 coding DNA: TGTGCCAGCAGAGACAGAAACATGAACACTGAAGCTTTCTTT.